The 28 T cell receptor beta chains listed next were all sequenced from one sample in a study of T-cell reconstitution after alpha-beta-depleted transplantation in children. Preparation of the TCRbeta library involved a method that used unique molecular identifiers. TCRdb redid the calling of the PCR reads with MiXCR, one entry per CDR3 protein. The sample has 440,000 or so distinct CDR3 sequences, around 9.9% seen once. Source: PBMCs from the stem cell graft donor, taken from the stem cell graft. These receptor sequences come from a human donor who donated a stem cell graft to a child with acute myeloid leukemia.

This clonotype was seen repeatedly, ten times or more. The chain's CDR3 is CASSDVRQGTKRGNTIYF. CDR3 DNA sequence: TGTGCCAGCAGTGACGTGAGACAGGGCACAAAGAGAGGAAACACCATATATTTT. The chain couples TRBV6-4 to TRBJ1-3; TRBD1 matches 7 bases. Germline loops: CDR1 MRHNA, CDR2 SNTAGT. The V segment lost 2 bases and the J segment 4 bases; nucleotides outside the gene matches: 14. The CDR3 is 18 amino acids.

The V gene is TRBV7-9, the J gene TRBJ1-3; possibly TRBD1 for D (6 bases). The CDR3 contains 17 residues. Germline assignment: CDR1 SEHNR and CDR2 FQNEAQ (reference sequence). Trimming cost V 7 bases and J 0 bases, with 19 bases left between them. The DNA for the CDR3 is TGTGCCAGCAACTTCTACCGGGACACGAGCTCTGGAAACACCATATATTTT. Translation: CASNFYRDTSSGNTIYF.

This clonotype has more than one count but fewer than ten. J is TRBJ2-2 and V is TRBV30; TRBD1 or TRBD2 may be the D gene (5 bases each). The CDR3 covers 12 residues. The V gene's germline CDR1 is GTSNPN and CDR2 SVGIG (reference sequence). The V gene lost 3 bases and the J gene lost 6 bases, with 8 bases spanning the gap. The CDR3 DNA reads TGTGCCTGGAGACGGGGCCCCGGGGAGCTGTTTTTT. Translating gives CAWRRGPGELFF. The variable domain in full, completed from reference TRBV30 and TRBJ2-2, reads SQTIHQWPATLVQPVGSPLSLECTVEGTSNPNLYWYRQAAGRGLQLLFYSVGIGQISSEVPQNLSASRPQDRQFILSSKKLLLSDSGFYLCAWRRGPGELFFGEGSRLTVL.

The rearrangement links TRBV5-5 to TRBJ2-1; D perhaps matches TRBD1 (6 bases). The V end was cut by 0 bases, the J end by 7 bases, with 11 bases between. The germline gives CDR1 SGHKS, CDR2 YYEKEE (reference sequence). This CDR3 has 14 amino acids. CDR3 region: CASSLAGASNEQFF. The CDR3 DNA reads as TGTGCCAGCAGCTTGGCAGGGGCGTCGAATGAGCAGTTCTTC.

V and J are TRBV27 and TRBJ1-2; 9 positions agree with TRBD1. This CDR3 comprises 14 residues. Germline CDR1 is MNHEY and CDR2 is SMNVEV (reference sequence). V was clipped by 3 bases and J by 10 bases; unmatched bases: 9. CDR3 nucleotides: TGTGCCAGCAGTTTTCGTACAGGGGGCTCTGACTACACCTTC. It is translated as CASSFRTGGSDYTF.

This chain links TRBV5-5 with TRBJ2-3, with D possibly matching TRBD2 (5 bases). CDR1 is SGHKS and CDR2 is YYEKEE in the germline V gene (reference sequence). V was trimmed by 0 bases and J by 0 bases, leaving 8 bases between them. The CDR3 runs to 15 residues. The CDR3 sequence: CASSLERTSTDTQYF. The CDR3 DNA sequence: TGTGCCAGCAGCTTGGAGAGGACTAGCACAGATACGCAGTATTTT.

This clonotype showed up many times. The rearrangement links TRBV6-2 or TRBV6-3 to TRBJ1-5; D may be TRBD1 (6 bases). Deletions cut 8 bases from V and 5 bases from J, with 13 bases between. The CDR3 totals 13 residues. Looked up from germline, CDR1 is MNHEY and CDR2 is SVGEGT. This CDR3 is CASAQQGYQPQHF. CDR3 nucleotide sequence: TGTGCCAGCGCCCAGCAGGGGTATCAGCCCCAGCATTTT.

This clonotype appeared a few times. DNA of the CDR3: TGCAGTGCCCCAATGGTGGGCTTTAGGGAAAAACTGTTTTTT. Translating it yields CSAPMVGFREKLFF. The chain joins TRBV20-1 to TRBJ1-4; D is unclear. The CDR3 has 14 residues. V was trimmed by 6 bases and J by 8 bases, leaving 19 bases between them. Germline V gene lookup returns CDR1 DFQATT and CDR2 SNEGSKA (reference sequence).

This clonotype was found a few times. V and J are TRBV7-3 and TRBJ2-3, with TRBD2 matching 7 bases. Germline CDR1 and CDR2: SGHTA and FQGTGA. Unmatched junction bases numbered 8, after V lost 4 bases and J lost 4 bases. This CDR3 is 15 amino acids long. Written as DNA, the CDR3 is TGTGCCAGCAGCTCCGTGGCGGGAGCCGCAGATACGCAGTATTTT. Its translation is CASSSVAGAADTQYF. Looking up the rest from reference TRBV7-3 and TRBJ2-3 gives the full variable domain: GAGVSQTPSNKVTEKGKYVELRCDPISGHTALYWYRQSLGQGPEFLIYFQGTGAADDSGLPNDRFFAVRPEGSVSTLKIQRTERGDSAVYLCASSSVAGAADTQYFGPGTRLTVL.

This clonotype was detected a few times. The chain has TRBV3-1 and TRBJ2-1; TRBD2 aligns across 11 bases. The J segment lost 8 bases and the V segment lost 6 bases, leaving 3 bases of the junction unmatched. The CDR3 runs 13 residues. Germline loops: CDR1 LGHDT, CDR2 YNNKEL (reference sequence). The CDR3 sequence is CASRLAGGHEQFF. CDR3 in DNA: TGTGCCAGCAGGCTAGCGGGGGGACATGAGCAGTTCTTC.

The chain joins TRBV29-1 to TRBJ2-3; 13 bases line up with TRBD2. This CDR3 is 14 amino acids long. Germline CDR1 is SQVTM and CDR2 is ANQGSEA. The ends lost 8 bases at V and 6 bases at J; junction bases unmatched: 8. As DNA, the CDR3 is TGCAGCCAGGGACTAGCGGGGAGGGCGGATACGCAGTATTTT. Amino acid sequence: CSQGLAGRADTQYF.

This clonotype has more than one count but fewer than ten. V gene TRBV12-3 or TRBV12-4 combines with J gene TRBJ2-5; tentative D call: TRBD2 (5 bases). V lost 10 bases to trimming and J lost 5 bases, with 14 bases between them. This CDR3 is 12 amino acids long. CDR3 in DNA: TGTGCCACGGGGTTCGACCTGGAGACCCAGTACTTC. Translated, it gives CATGFDLETQYF.

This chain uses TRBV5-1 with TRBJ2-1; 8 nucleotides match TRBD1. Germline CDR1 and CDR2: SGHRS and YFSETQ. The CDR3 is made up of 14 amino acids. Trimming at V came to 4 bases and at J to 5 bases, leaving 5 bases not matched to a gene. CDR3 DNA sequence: TGCGCCAGCAGCCCGGACAGGGAGCACAATGAGCAGTTCTTC. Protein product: CASSPDREHNEQFF.

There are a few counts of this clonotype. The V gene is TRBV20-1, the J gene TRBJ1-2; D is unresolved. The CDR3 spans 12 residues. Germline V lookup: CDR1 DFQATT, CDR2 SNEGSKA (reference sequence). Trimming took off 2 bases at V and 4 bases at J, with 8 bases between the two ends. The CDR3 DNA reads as TGCAGTGCTAGACACGGGATCTATGGCTACACCTTC. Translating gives CSARHGIYGYTF.

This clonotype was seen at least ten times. The CDR3 loop reads CASSTTPSGNEQFF. The DNA of the CDR3 is TGTGCCAGCAGCACCACCCCTAGCGGCAATGAGCAGTTCTTC. The genes are TRBV6-1 and TRBJ2-1; 7 nucleotides align to TRBD2. CDR1 and CDR2 from the germline V gene are MNHNS and SASEGT. The CDR3 covers 14 residues. The J segment lost 6 bases and the V segment lost 6 bases, leaving 8 bases of the junction unmatched.

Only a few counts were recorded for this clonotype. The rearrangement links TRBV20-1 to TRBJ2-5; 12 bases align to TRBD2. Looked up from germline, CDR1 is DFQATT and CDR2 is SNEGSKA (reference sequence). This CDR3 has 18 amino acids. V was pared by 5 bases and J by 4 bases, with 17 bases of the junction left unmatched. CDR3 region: CSARRPSGRVQAGETQYF. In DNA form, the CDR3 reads TGCAGTGCTCGCCGTCCTAGCGGGAGGGTTCAAGCGGGAGAGACCCAGTACTTC.

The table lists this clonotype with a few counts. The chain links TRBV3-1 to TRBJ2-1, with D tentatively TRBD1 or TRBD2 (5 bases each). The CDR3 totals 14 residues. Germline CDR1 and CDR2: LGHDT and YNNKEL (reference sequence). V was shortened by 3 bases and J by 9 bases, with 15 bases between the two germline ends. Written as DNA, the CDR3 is TGTGCCAGCAGCCAGACTGGAGTAGGGACTGAGCAGTTCTTC. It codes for CASSQTGVGTEQFF.

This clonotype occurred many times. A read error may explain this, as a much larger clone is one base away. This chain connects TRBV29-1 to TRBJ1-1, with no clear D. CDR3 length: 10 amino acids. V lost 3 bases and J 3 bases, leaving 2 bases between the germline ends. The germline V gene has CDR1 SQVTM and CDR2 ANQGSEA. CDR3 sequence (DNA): TGCAGCGTTGAGGACACTGAAGCTTTCTTT. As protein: CSVEDTEAFF.

Here the CDR3 DNA reads TGTGCCAGCAGCCCCCGGGGAATCACCGGGGAGCTGTTTTTT. Residues: CASSPRGITGELFF. The V call is TRBV7-2, the J call TRBJ2-2, with D tentatively TRBD2 (5 bases). V lost 5 bases and J lost 4, with 11 bases in between. CDR1 and CDR2 from the germline V gene are SGHTA and FQGNSA. The CDR3 is made up of 14 amino acids.

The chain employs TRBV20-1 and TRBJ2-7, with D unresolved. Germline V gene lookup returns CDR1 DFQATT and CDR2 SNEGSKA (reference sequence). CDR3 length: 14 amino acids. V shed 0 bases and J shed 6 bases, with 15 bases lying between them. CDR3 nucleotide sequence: TGCAGTGCTAGAGATTTCAACGGAGAGTGCGAGCAGTACTTC. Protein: CSARDFNGECEQYF.

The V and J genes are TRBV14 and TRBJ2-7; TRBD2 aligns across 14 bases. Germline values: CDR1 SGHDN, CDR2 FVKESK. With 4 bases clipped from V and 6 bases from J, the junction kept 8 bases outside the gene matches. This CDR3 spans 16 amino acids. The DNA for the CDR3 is TGTGCCAGCAGCCCGCCGGGACTAGCGGGAGATCGCGAGCAGTACTTC. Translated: CASSPPGLAGDREQYF.

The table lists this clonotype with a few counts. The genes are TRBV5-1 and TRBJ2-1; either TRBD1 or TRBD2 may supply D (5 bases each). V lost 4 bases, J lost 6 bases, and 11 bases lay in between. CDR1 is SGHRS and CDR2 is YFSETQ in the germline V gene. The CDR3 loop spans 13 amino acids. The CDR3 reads CASSEGPGNEQFF. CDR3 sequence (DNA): TGCGCCAGCAGCGAGGGACCAGGCAATGAGCAGTTCTTC. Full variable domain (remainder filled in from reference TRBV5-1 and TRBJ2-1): KAGVTQTPRYLIKTRGQQVTLSCSPISGHRSVSWYQQTPGQGLQFLFEYFSETQRNKGNFPGRFSGRQFSNSRSEMNVSTLELGDSALYLCASSEGPGNEQFFGPGTRLTVL.

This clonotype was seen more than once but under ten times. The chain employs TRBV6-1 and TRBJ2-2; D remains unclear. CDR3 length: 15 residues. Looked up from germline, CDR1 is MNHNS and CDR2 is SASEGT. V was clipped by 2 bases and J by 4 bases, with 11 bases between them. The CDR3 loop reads CASSEYGSITGELFF. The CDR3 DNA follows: TGTGCCAGCAGTGAATATGGCAGCATCACCGGGGAGCTGTTTTTT.

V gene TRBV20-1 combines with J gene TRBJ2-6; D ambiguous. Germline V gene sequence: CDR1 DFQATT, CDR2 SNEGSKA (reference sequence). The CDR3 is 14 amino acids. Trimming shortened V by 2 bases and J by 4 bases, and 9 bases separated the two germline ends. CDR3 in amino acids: CSARIAGGANVLTF. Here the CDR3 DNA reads TGCAGTGCTAGAATTGCAGGCGGGGCCAACGTCCTGACTTTC.

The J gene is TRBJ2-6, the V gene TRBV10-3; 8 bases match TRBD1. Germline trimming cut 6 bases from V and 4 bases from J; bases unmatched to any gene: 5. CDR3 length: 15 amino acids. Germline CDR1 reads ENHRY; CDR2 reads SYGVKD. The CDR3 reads CAISWTGFGANVLTF. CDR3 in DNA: TGTGCCATCAGCTGGACAGGGTTCGGGGCCAACGTCCTGACTTTC.

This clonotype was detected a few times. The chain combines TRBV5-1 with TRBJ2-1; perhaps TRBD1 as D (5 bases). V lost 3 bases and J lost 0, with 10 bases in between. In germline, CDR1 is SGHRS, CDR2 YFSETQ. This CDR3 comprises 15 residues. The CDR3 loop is CASSSDTSSYNEQFF. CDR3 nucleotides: TGCGCCAGCAGCTCGGACACGAGCTCCTACAATGAGCAGTTCTTC.

The CDR3 coding sequence is TGTGCCAGCAGCTTTCGTAGCGGGATTGTGGGTGAGCAGTTCTTC. As protein: CASSFRSGIVGEQFF. The chain joins TRBV7-9 to TRBJ2-1; 8 positions agree with TRBD2. In germline, CDR1 is SEHNR, CDR2 FQNEAQ (reference sequence). V dropped 3 bases and J dropped 9; count of bases not matched to a gene: 10. CDR3 length: 15 amino acids.

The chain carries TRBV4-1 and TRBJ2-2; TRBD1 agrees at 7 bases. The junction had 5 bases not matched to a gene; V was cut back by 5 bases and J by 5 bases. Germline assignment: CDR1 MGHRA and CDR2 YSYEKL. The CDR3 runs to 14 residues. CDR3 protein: CASSSYRGTGELFF. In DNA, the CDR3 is TGCGCCAGCAGCTCGTACAGGGGAACCGGGGAGCTGTTTTTT.